This passage covers 12 T cell receptor beta chains from one sample sequenced in a study of blood T cell repertoires in COVID-19. Sequencing used immunoSEQ multiplex PCR; TCRdb keeps in-frame clones, though not all of them. The sample includes roughly 290,000 clones, 70% to 90% of them seen just once. The sequenced sample was peripheral blood. The receptors come from a woman aged 60 to 75 with acute or convalescent COVID-19.

CDR3: CASSYLSGTDTQYF. CDR3 nucleotides: TGTGCCAGCAGTTATTTGTCAGGCACAGATACGCAGTATTTT. V usage is TRBV27 and J usage is TRBJ2-3; D unclear. The V gene's germline CDR1 is MNHEY and CDR2 SMNVEV (reference sequence). The CDR3 contains 14 residues. The V and J ends lost 4 bases and 1 base respectively, with 9 bases between them.

This CDR3 reads CASSPVTSGGPHEQFF. CDR3 in DNA: TGTGCCAGCAGTCCGGTGACTAGCGGGGGGCCCCACGAGCAGTTCTTC. The chain links TRBV6-2 or TRBV6-3 to TRBJ2-1, with 13 bases lining up with TRBD2. Germline assignment: CDR1 MNHEY and CDR2 SVGEGT. The V segment lost 5 bases and the J segment 10 bases; nucleotides outside the gene matches: 11. The CDR3 spans 16 residues.

This clone was counted a few times. Other DNA sequences in this sample translate to the same CDR3. This rearrangement joins TRBV18 to TRBJ1-5; 8 nucleotides match TRBD1. This CDR3 comprises 14 residues. The germline V gene has CDR1 KGHSH and CDR2 LQKENI. Germline trimming cut 3 bases from V and 2 bases from J; bases unmatched to any gene: 0. CDR3 protein: CASSPGQGNQPQHF. As DNA, the CDR3 is TGTGCCAGCTCACCGGGACAGGGCAATCAGCCCCAGCATTTT.

There are a few counts of this clone. The chain is built from TRBV30 and TRBJ1-1; the D gene is possibly TRBD1 (5 bases). V was clipped by 3 bases and J by 10 bases, with 21 bases between them. Germline V gene sequence: CDR1 GTSNPN, CDR2 SVGIG (reference sequence). This CDR3 is 14 amino acids long. As DNA, the CDR3 is TGTGCCTGGAGCCCGGACATGGCGGGAGGGAGAGCTTTCTTT. Translated: CAWSPDMAGGRAFF.

The rearrangement joins TRBV21-1 to TRBJ1-1. TRBV21-1 is labeled a pseudogene. This CDR3 spans 16 amino acids. CDR3 DNA sequence: TGTGCCAGCAGCAAAGCGCTGGGAGAGATGAACACTGAAGCTTTCTTT. Translated: CASSKALGEMNTEAFF.

This CDR3 is CASSLFSGGPQETQYF. CDR3 sequence (DNA): TGTGCCAGCAGCTTATTCTCCGGGGGTCCCCAAGAGACCCAGTACTTC. The V gene is TRBV7-2, the J gene TRBJ2-5; D perhaps matches TRBD2 (6 bases). V lost 2 bases and J 1 base, leaving 14 bases between the germline ends. This CDR3 region has 16 residues. Germline CDR1 is SGHTA and CDR2 is FQGNSA.

In its sample, this clone was seen a few times. CDR3 in DNA: TGTGCCAGTAGTATAGGCGCTTCTGCCGGGACTAGCGGGAGGAATGAGCAGTTCTTC. Residues: CASSIGASAGTSGRNEQFF. The rearrangement links TRBV19 to TRBJ2-1; TRBD2 agrees at 15 bases. The J segment lost 7 bases and the V segment lost 1 base, leaving 11 bases of the junction unmatched. The CDR3 loop spans 19 amino acids. CDR1 is LNHDA and CDR2 is SQIVND in the germline V gene (reference sequence).

The genes are TRBV4-3 and TRBJ1-5, with D possibly TRBD1 on 6 matching bases. Per the germline V gene, CDR1 is LGHNA and CDR2 is YSLEER. CDR3 length equals 13 residues. V lost 3 bases and J 5 bases, leaving 8 bases between the germline ends. This CDR3 is CASSHNRDQPQHF. CDR3 nucleotide sequence: TGCGCCAGCAGCCACAACAGGGATCAGCCCCAGCATTTT.

This chain uses TRBV28 with TRBJ2-1; 8 positions match TRBD2. The trim removed 5 bases at V and 7 bases at J, leaving 19 bases unmatched. CDR1 is MDHEN, CDR2 SYDVKM, per germline. This CDR3 is built from 18 residues. CDR3 coding DNA: TGTGCCAGCAGTCCAGCGGGAGTTGGGACTGGTCAGAGGAATGAGCAGTTCTTC. This gives the protein CASSPAGVGTGQRNEQFF.

The V and J genes are TRBV24-1 and TRBJ2-3; TRBD1 might be the D (6 bases). V dropped 3 bases and J dropped 0 bases, with 15 bases sitting between them. CDR3 size: 17 residues. CDR1 is KGHDR and CDR2 is SFDVKD in the germline V gene. This CDR3 reads CATSDPWTETSTDTQYF. CDR3 bases: TGTGCCACCAGTGATCCATGGACAGAAACTAGCACAGATACGCAGTATTTT.

The V gene is TRBV28, the J gene TRBJ1-1; D is uncertain. Germline V gives CDR1 MDHEN, CDR2 SYDVKM. CDR3 length: 14 residues. V lost 6 bases to trimming and J lost 4 bases, with 15 bases between them. CDR3 DNA sequence: TGTGCCAGCAGGTTGGAGGGTCGGTCCACTGAAGCTTTCTTT. Its translation is CASRLEGRSTEAFF.

The chain couples TRBV3-1 (or the pseudogene TRBV3-2) to TRBJ1-2; D not resolved. The ends were cut back, 4 bases at V and 2 bases at J, with 17 bases in the middle. The CDR3 loop spans 16 amino acids. The germline gives CDR1 LGHDT, CDR2 YNNKEL (reference sequence). The CDR3 loop is CASSPHSPRLNYGYTF. The CDR3 region has the DNA TGTGCCAGCAGCCCCCATAGTCCCAGGTTAAACTATGGCTACACCTTC.